These 23 T cell receptor beta chains were sequenced from one sample in a study of response to subunit inactivated influenza vaccine. TCRdb fed the RT-PCR reads into MiXCR, producing one record per CDR3 protein. In the table there are about 650,000 distinct CDR3 sequences, around 15% of which are singletons. The sequenced sample was PBMCs from blood, obtained around two weeks before vaccination. These receptors all come from a man in his fifties who received an inactivated influenza vaccine.

This clonotype occurred a few times. The DNA of the CDR3 is TGTGCCAGCAGCTTAGTTGGACAGTCCAACTATGGCTACACCTTC. This codes for CASSLVGQSNYGYTF. The chain carries TRBV7-2 and TRBJ1-2; possible D gene TRBD1, 6 bases. Deletions cut 1 base from V and 2 bases from J, with 11 bases between. This CDR3 region has 15 residues. Germline CDR1 SGHTA, CDR2 FQGNSA.

This clonotype was seen many times. This chain links TRBV29-1 with TRBJ2-5, with 7 bases matching TRBD1. The CDR3 is 13 residues long. The junction had 2 bases not matched to a gene; V was cut back by 2 bases and J by 2 bases. CDR1 is SQVTM, CDR2 ANQGSEA, per germline. The DNA for the CDR3 is TGCAGCGTTGAAAGGGACAGTCAAGAGACCCAGTACTTC. Amino acids: CSVERDSQETQYF.

The chain links TRBV20-1 to TRBJ1-1; D might be TRBD1 (5 bases). Germline V gene data show CDR1 as DFQATT and CDR2 as SNEGSKA (reference sequence). This CDR3 region has 15 residues. CDR3 coding DNA: TGCACCTCCTCCACCTTGGGCCGGGAGGGGACTGAAGCTTTCTTT. This gives the protein CTSSTLGREGTEAFF.

CDR3 coding DNA: TGCAGTGCTATCCGGGACAGATACGACGAGCAGTACTTC. Its protein is CSAIRDRYDEQYF. V gene TRBV20-1 combines with J gene TRBJ2-7; TRBD1 matches 7 bases. The J segment lost 5 bases and the V segment lost 4 bases, leaving 8 bases of the junction unmatched. Germline assignment: CDR1 DFQATT and CDR2 SNEGSKA (reference sequence). CDR3 size: 13 residues.

The chain combines TRBV12-3 or TRBV12-4 with TRBJ2-1; weak D call: TRBD2 (6 bases). The CDR3 length is 15 residues. Trimming left V 6 bases short and J 4 bases short, with 16 bases between. The CDR3 region has the DNA TGTGCCAGCAGGGGGGGAGTAGGAGGGTACAATGAGCAGTTCTTC. Amino acids: CASRGGVGGYNEQFF.

The chain recombines TRBV2 with TRBJ2-7; 11 nucleotides align to TRBD1. CDR3 length equals 15 residues. The V and J ends lost 6 bases and 2 bases, in that order; junction bases with no gene match: 6. CDR1 is SNHLY, CDR2 FYNNEI, per germline. CDR3: CASRAGQGETYEQYF. DNA for the CDR3: TGTGCCAGCAGAGCGGGACAGGGGGAAACCTACGAGCAGTACTTC.

The CDR3 reads CSANRLDRAKNIQYF. Here the CDR3 DNA reads TGCAGTGCTAACAGATTGGACAGGGCCAAAAACATTCAGTACTTC. The rearrangement joins TRBV20-1 to TRBJ2-4; the match to TRBD1 covers 7 bases. This CDR3 has 15 amino acids. Per germline, CDR1 DFQATT and CDR2 SNEGSKA (reference sequence). V shed 4 bases, J shed 1 base, and the junction held 7 bases outside the gene matches.

This clonotype was counted between two and nine times. The J gene is TRBJ2-5, the V gene TRBV11-2; 14 positions match TRBD2. Germline lookup yields CDR1 SGHAT and CDR2 FQNNGV. The CDR3 has 15 residues. The V gene end was trimmed by 4 bases and the J gene end by 5 bases; junction bases not matched to a gene: 3. CDR3 in amino acids: CASSWTSGRLETQYF. The CDR3 coding sequence is TGTGCCAGCAGCTGGACTAGCGGGAGGTTGGAGACCCAGTACTTC.

This chain joins TRBV18 and TRBJ2-5, with a possible D match to TRBD1 (5 bases). Trimming shortened V by 3 bases and J by 1 base, and 12 bases separated the two germline ends. The CDR3 is 15 residues long. The V gene's germline CDR1 is KGHSH and CDR2 LQKENI. The CDR3 protein is CASSPGRNFQETQYF. DNA for the CDR3: TGTGCCAGCTCACCGGGGCGAAACTTCCAAGAGACCCAGTACTTC.

This clonotype was seen a handful of times. This sequence joins TRBV4-1 and TRBJ2-2; 7 bases agree with TRBD1. The germline CDR1 and CDR2 sequences are MGHRA and YSYEKL. V was clipped by 4 bases and J by 2 bases; unmatched bases: 7. This CDR3 spans 16 amino acids. CDR3: CASSPQQGQNTGELFF. The CDR3 region has the DNA TGCGCCAGCAGCCCCCAACAGGGGCAAAACACCGGGGAGCTGTTTTTT.

This clonotype was picked up many times. The gene calls are TRBV20-1 and TRBJ1-2; D uncertain. The length of the CDR3 is 13 residues. V lost 0 bases and J lost 5, with 10 bases in between. Germline CDR1 DFQATT, CDR2 SNEGSKA (reference sequence). The CDR3 bases are TGCAGTGCTAGAGATCCGGGTACTTATGGCTACACCTTC. Its protein is CSARDPGTYGYTF.

This clonotype was counted a few times. The genes are TRBV6-5 and TRBJ1-2, with D maybe TRBD1 (6 bases). Germline CDR1 reads MNHEY; CDR2 reads SVGAGI. With 0 bases removed from V and 6 bases from J, the gap between germline ends came to 20 bases. CDR3 length: 17 residues. For the CDR3, the DNA is TGTGCCAGCAGTTACTCGTCAGGGGCTGGGTTGGCGCATGGCTACACCTTC. This sequence encodes CASSYSSGAGLAHGYTF.

This clonotype was detected many times. The CDR3 DNA follows: TGTGCCAGCAGACCGGGACAGGGGGACACCGGGGAGCTGTTTTTT. Translated, it gives CASRPGQGDTGELFF. The V and J genes are TRBV12-3 or TRBV12-4 and TRBJ2-2; 11 bases fit TRBD1. This CDR3 contains 15 residues. The ends lost 6 bases at V and 3 bases at J; junction bases unmatched: 3.

This clonotype has a handful of counts. This chain links TRBV9 with TRBJ1-1; D is possibly TRBD1 (5 bases). Germline values: CDR1 SGDLS, CDR2 YYNGEE. This CDR3 contains 15 residues. With 4 bases removed from V and 6 bases from J, the gap between germline ends came to 19 bases. The CDR3 spells CASSPEPGPAAEAFF. In DNA form, the CDR3 reads TGTGCCAGCAGCCCTGAACCGGGACCGGCGGCTGAAGCTTTCTTT.

The chain combines TRBV7-6 with TRBJ2-1, with a possible D match to TRBD2 (5 bases). Trimming pared 1 base from V and 4 bases from J, leaving 14 bases between. The length of the CDR3 is 16 residues. CDR1 is SGHVS, CDR2 FNYEAQ, per germline. CDR3 protein: CASSLGGPSTYNEQFF. DNA for the CDR3: TGTGCCAGCAGCTTAGGAGGGCCATCTACTTACAATGAGCAGTTCTTC.

Comment on this clonotype: A single base separates this from a much larger clone, so it may be a read error. This sequence joins TRBV11-2 and TRBJ2-2, with D perhaps being TRBD1 or TRBD2 (5 bases each). CDR3 length: 14 residues. CDR1 is SGHAT, CDR2 FQNNGV, per germline. The CDR3 region has the DNA TGTGCCAGCAGCTTAACAGGACACACCGGGGAGCTGTCTTTT. Translated, it gives CASSLTGHTGELSF.

V usage is TRBV3-1 and J usage is TRBJ2-3; the match to TRBD2 covers 8 bases. This CDR3 has 20 residues. The ends lost 0 bases at V and 0 bases at J; junction bases unmatched: 14. Germline V gives CDR1 LGHDT, CDR2 YNNKEL (reference sequence). As DNA, the CDR3 is TGTGCCAGCAGCCAAGATGTAAAGGTAGCGGGACGTATGAGCACAGATACGCAGTATTTT. Its protein product is CASSQDVKVAGRMSTDTQYF.

The J gene is TRBJ1-2, the V gene TRBV11-2; D is possibly TRBD1 (6 bases). The germline V gene has CDR1 SGHAT and CDR2 FQNNGV. Trimming removed 6 bases at V and 14 bases at J, with 19 bases between. The CDR3 runs 12 residues. The CDR3 DNA reads TGTGCCAGCAGTCAACTCGGGGGCAGGGCGACCTTC. Its translation is CASSQLGGRATF. The whole variable domain, filled in from reference TRBV11-2 and TRBJ1-2, reads EAGVAQSPRYKIIEKRQSVAFWCNPISGHATLYWYQQILGQGPKLLIQFQNNGVVDDSQLPKDRFSAERLKGVDSTLKIQPAKLEDSAVYLCASSQLGGRATFGSGTRLTVV.

This clonotype was counted a few times. V and J are TRBV12-3 or TRBV12-4 and TRBJ1-1; D might be TRBD1 (5 bases). This CDR3 region has 16 residues. V was shortened by 5 bases and J by 1 base, with 17 bases between the two germline ends. The CDR3 DNA sequence: TGTGCCAGCAGTGGGGGGTCCGGCCTCGGGAACACTGAAGCTTTCTTT. As protein: CASSGGSGLGNTEAFF.

The J gene is TRBJ2-5, the V gene TRBV5-1; 7 nucleotides match TRBD2. Trimming removed 0 bases from V and 4 bases from J; junction bases left unmatched: 9. CDR1 and CDR2 (germline): SGHRS, YFSETQ. The length of the CDR3 is 16 residues. CDR3 DNA sequence: TGCGCCAGCAGCTTGGATCCAGCGGGGCGGGGAGAGACCCAGTACTTC. This sequence encodes CASSLDPAGRGETQYF. The whole variable domain, filled in from reference TRBV5-1 and TRBJ2-5, reads KAGVTQTPRYLIKTRGQQVTLSCSPISGHRSVSWYQQTPGQGLQFLFEYFSETQRNKGNFPGRFSGRQFSNSRSEMNVSTLELGDSALYLCASSLDPAGRGETQYFGPGTRLLVL.

This clonotype has a handful of counts. The chain recombines TRBV4-1 with TRBJ1-4; D gene unclear. The CDR3 sequence is 13 residues long. Trimming took 4 bases from V and 3 from J, leaving 6 bases between them. Germline lookup yields CDR1 MGHRA and CDR2 YSYEKL. CDR3 DNA sequence: TGCGCCAGCAGCCCCCCGTCTAATGAAAAACTGTTTTTT. It encodes CASSPPSNEKLFF.

The CDR3 spells CASSLVLGGETQYF. In DNA, the CDR3 is TGTGCCAGCAGCTTAGTCCTTGGGGGAGAGACCCAGTACTTC. The chain recombines TRBV7-8 with TRBJ2-5, with D perhaps assigned TRBD1 or TRBD2 (5 bases each). Germline CDR1 is SGHVS and CDR2 is FQNEAQ. CDR3 length: 14 amino acids. V was shortened by 1 base and J by 4 bases, with 10 bases between the two germline ends. The full variable domain, rest sourced from reference TRBV7-8 and TRBJ2-5, is GAGVSQSPRYKVAKRGQDVALRCDPISGHVSLFWYQQALGQGPEFLTYFQNEAQLDKSGLPSDRFFAERPEGSVSTLKIQRTQQEDSAVYLCASSLVLGGETQYFGPGTRLLVL.

This chain uses TRBV4-2 with TRBJ2-1; D is undetermined. Germline CDR1 LGHNA, CDR2 YNFKEQ. With 1 base removed from V and 0 bases from J, the gap between germline ends came to 13 bases. CDR3 size: 17 residues. The CDR3 spells CASSQALRTSSYNEQFF. In DNA form, the CDR3 reads TGTGCCAGCAGCCAAGCCTTGCGGACGAGCTCCTACAATGAGCAGTTCTTC.